This entry lists 8 T cell receptor beta chains sequenced from one sample in a study of PD-1 blockade in classical Hodgkin lymphoma. Assay: immunoSEQ multiplex PCR; the TCRdb copy retains only in-frame clones and omits some. The sample contains about 46,000 clones, around 74% of which appear only once. As for time point: cycle 4 day 1 (C4D1), after 6 weeks of nivolumab. Each patient experienced a relapse that followed autologous stem cell transplantation, and brentuximab vedotin exposure varied. Sequenced here: peripheral blood mononuclear cells (PBMCs), sampled before the fourth cycle of nivolumab. Receptor source: a human donor with classical Hodgkin lymphoma.

The chain has TRBV18 and TRBJ2-5; D is undetermined. Trimming took off 3 bases at V and 4 bases at J, with 9 bases between the two ends. This CDR3 comprises 13 residues. Germline assignment: CDR1 KGHSH and CDR2 LQKENI. The CDR3 loop is CASSPIPGETQYF. DNA for the CDR3: TGTGCCAGCTCACCTATCCCTGGAGAGACCCAGTACTTC.

CDR3 sequence (DNA): TGTGCCAGTAGTTCCCCCGGGACTAGACGGGTCTCCTACTTC. It yields the protein CASSSPGTRRVSYF. V usage is TRBV19 and J usage is TRBJ2-5; 8 bases agree with TRBD2. J was trimmed by 14 bases and V by 5 bases; bases with no gene match: 16. CDR1 is LNHDA and CDR2 is SQIVND in the germline V gene (reference sequence). The CDR3 contains 14 residues.

The chain links TRBV6-1 to TRBJ2-1; 8 nucleotides align to TRBD2. Trimming removed 0 bases from V and 2 bases from J; junction bases left unmatched: 0. Germline V CDR1 and CDR2: MNHNS, SASEGT. The length of the CDR3 is 15 residues. CDR3 region: CASSEASGTYNEQFF. CDR3 bases: TGTGCCAGCAGTGAAGCTAGCGGGACCTACAATGAGCAGTTCTTC.

The CDR3 DNA sequence: TGTGCCAGCAGCTTAGGGCGGGGACAGGCATACACCGGGGAGCTGTTTTTT. It translates to CASSLGRGQAYTGELFF. The V gene is TRBV11-3, the J gene TRBJ2-2; 8 nucleotides align to TRBD1. Germline values: CDR1 SGHNT, CDR2 YENEEA. The V segment lost 1 base and the J segment 3 bases; nucleotides outside the gene matches: 7. The CDR3 extends over 17 amino acids.

This chain links TRBV30 with TRBJ2-5, with 11 bases fitting TRBD1. The CDR3 contains 15 residues. V gave up 0 bases and J gave up 10 bases; unmatched junction bases: 10. Germline values: CDR1 GTSNPN, CDR2 SVGIG (reference sequence). CDR3 loop: CAWSVGTGGTWSQYF. CDR3 nucleotides: TGTGCCTGGAGTGTCGGGACAGGGGGAACCTGGAGCCAGTACTTC.

The rearrangement links TRBV7-9 to TRBJ2-3; D may be TRBD2 (5 bases). V was pared by 5 bases and J by 7 bases, with 16 bases between. The CDR3 is 14 residues long. Germline-derived CDR1 and CDR2 are SEHNR and FQNEAQ (reference sequence). CDR3 in amino acids: CASSPTEVGNTQYF. The CDR3 DNA sequence: TGTGCCAGCAGCCCGACCGAGGTCGGGAATACGCAGTATTTT.

The chain links TRBV10-3 to TRBJ1-5; 8 bases match TRBD1. The CDR3 extends over 14 amino acids. Germline V gene lookup returns CDR1 ENHRY and CDR2 SYGVKD. V was clipped by 2 bases and J by 7 bases; unmatched bases: 4. In DNA, the CDR3 is TGTGCCATCAGTGAGAAGGACAGGGAGCAGCCCCAGCATTTT. This gives the protein CAISEKDREQPQHF.

The rearrangement links TRBV29-1 to TRBJ2-5; TRBD1 matches 7 bases. V shed 3 bases and J 4 bases; nucleotides not matched to a gene: 17. This CDR3 region has 17 residues. From germline, CDR1 is SQVTM and CDR2 ANQGSEA. This CDR3 reads CSVDGVGGEEVTETQYF. The CDR3, as DNA: TGCAGCGTTGACGGGGTAGGGGGCGAAGAAGTCACAGAGACCCAGTACTTC.